The next 26 T cell receptor beta chains were all read from a single sample in a study of blood T cell repertoires in COVID-19. The data were produced by immunoSEQ multiplex PCR, yet TCRdb's version contains in-frame clones alone and is incomplete. The sample has 210,000 or so clones, around 81% seen once; the top ten hold around 9%. Sequencing used PBMCs or T cells enriched from blood (not recorded which). These TCRs come from a woman aged 45-65 years with acute COVID-19.

The V gene is TRBV6-1, the J gene TRBJ2-5; the match to TRBD1 covers 7 bases. The germline gives CDR1 MNHNS, CDR2 SASEGT. V lost 4 bases and J lost 5; bases outside the gene matches: 13. The CDR3 extends over 16 amino acids. The CDR3 DNA reads as TGTGCCAGCAGTGTTTCTAGGGGGCAGGGTAAGGAGACCCAGTACTTC. This gives the protein CASSVSRGQGKETQYF.

The V and J genes are TRBV14 and TRBJ1-2; D unresolved. The germline gives CDR1 SGHDN, CDR2 FVKESK. The length of the CDR3 is 14 residues. With 0 bases removed from V and 6 bases from J, the gap between germline ends came to 11 bases. The CDR3 spells CASSQDWGDDGYTF. For the CDR3, the DNA is TGTGCCAGCAGCCAAGATTGGGGAGACGATGGCTACACCTTC.

V and J are TRBV19 and TRBJ1-2, with a possible D match to TRBD1 (5 bases). Trimming cost V 4 bases and J 2 bases, with 8 bases left between them. The CDR3 contains 13 residues. Germline V gene data show CDR1 as LNHDA and CDR2 as SQIVND (reference sequence). For the CDR3, the DNA is TGTGCCAGTAGTACAGGGATGAACTATGGCTACACCTTC. Amino acids: CASSTGMNYGYTF.

This clone was seen once. This chain joins TRBV7-8 and TRBJ2-4; D may be TRBD2 (5 bases). The germline CDR1 and CDR2 sequences are SGHVS and FQNEAQ. The V end lost 5 bases, the J end lost 3 bases, and 17 bases lay between the germline ends. This CDR3 has 16 amino acids. The CDR3 loop reads CASSTPGVRVKNIQYF. The CDR3 nucleotides read TGTGCCAGCAGCACACCGGGCGTGAGGGTCAAAAACATTCAGTACTTC.

This clone has more than one count but fewer than ten. The chain is built from TRBV29-1 and TRBJ1-4; no reliable D call. V gave up 7 bases and J gave up 4 bases, with 13 bases separating them. CDR3 length: 13 amino acids. In germline, CDR1 is SQVTM, CDR2 ANQGSEA. The CDR3 nucleotides read TGCAGCGGAAGGGAGGTCCTTAATGAAAAACTGTTTTTT. Encoded protein: CSGREVLNEKLFF.

In this sample, this clone turned up a few times. The V gene is TRBV3-1 (or the pseudogene TRBV3-2), the J gene TRBJ2-7; D ambiguous. Deletions cut 1 base from V and 5 bases from J, with 3 bases between. Germline V gives CDR1 LGHDT, CDR2 YNNKEL (reference sequence). The CDR3 totals 11 residues. The CDR3 region is CASSQVNEQYF. CDR3 nucleotides: TGTGCCAGCAGCCAAGTCAACGAGCAGTACTTC.

This clone was detected only a few times. The V call is TRBV28, the J call TRBJ1-2; 8 bases fit TRBD1. Trimming at V came to 3 bases and at J to 9 bases, leaving 6 bases not matched to a gene. The CDR3 covers 13 residues. Germline V lookup: CDR1 MDHEN, CDR2 SYDVKM. The CDR3, as DNA: TGTGCCAGCAGTTTTGAGACAGGGGCTCGCTACACCTTC. This translates into CASSFETGARYTF.

J is TRBJ2-2 and V is TRBV28; D might be TRBD1 (5 bases). Looked up from germline, CDR1 is MDHEN and CDR2 is SYDVKM. V dropped 0 bases and J dropped 6 bases, with 8 bases sitting between them. The CDR3 consists of 14 residues. The CDR3 region has the DNA TGTGCCAGCAGTTTATGGGGGCAGTCCGGGGAGCTGTTTTTT. It encodes CASSLWGQSGELFF.

The chain has TRBV5-1 and TRBJ2-5, with a tentative D call TRBD2 (6 bases). The CDR3 sequence is 14 residues long. The V and J ends lost 4 bases and 1 base respectively, with 11 bases between them. The germline V gene encodes CDR1 SGHRS and CDR2 YFSETQ. The CDR3 here is CASSVPGAQETQYF. CDR3 bases: TGCGCCAGCAGCGTACCGGGAGCCCAAGAGACCCAGTACTTC.

The chain is built from TRBV2 and TRBJ2-7, with 9 bases that match TRBD1. V gave up 7 bases and J gave up 7 bases; unmatched junction bases: 8. Germline V gene data show CDR1 as SNHLY and CDR2 as FYNNEI. The CDR3 loop spans 13 amino acids. DNA for the CDR3: TGTGCCAGCAATGGGGGACAGGGACCAGAGCAGTACTTC. Protein product: CASNGGQGPEQYF.

This clone was counted between two and nine times. This sequence joins TRBV14 and TRBJ2-3, with D possibly TRBD2 on 6 matching bases. The CDR3 has 15 amino acids. CDR1 SGHDN and CDR2 FVKESK come from the germline V gene. V gave up 4 bases and J gave up 4 bases, with 15 bases separating them. CDR3 protein: CASSPLTGGPDTQYF. The CDR3 nucleotides read TGTGCCAGCAGCCCCCTAACCGGAGGGCCAGATACGCAGTATTTT.

The rearrangement joins TRBV6-1 to TRBJ1-6; TRBD1 is a possible D gene (6 bases). CDR3 length equals 15 residues. V was trimmed by 0 bases and J by 8 bases, leaving 11 bases between them. Germline V CDR1 and CDR2: MNHNS, SASEGT. In DNA, the CDR3 is TGTGCCAGCAGTGAAGCGCTGGGGGCATATTCACCCCTCCACTTT. Its protein is CASSEALGAYSPLHF.

This clone has only one observation. The chain employs TRBV6-2 or TRBV6-3 and TRBJ1-4, with TRBD1 matching over 7 bases. CDR3 length: 13 amino acids. V gave up 4 bases and J gave up 8 bases; unmatched junction bases: 4. Germline CDR1 is MNHEY and CDR2 is SVGEGT. The CDR3 spells CASSSGQAEKLFF. In DNA form, the CDR3 reads TGTGCCAGCAGTTCCGGACAGGCGGAAAAACTGTTTTTT.

The V call is TRBV5-1, the J call TRBJ1-2, with D hard to call. The CDR3 has 13 amino acids. The germline CDR1 and CDR2 sequences are SGHRS and YFSETQ. Trimming took off 5 bases at V and 8 bases at J, with 16 bases between the two ends. This chain's CDR3 is CASRVSLLAGYTF. CDR3 DNA: TGCGCCAGCAGGGTGAGCCTCCTCGCGGGCTACACCTTC. Supplemented by reference TRBV5-1 and TRBJ1-2, the full variable domain reads KAGVTQTPRYLIKTRGQQVTLSCSPISGHRSVSWYQQTPGQGLQFLFEYFSETQRNKGNFPGRFSGRQFSNSRSEMNVSTLELGDSALYLCASRVSLLAGYTFGSGTRLTVV.

The V and J genes are TRBV2 and TRBJ1-4; perhaps TRBD1 as D (5 bases). Trimming shortened V by 3 bases and J by 0 bases, and 11 bases separated the two germline ends. From germline, CDR1 is SNHLY and CDR2 FYNNEI. The CDR3 extends over 16 amino acids. The CDR3 here is CASSDWGVATNEKLFF. In DNA form, the CDR3 reads TGTGCCAGCAGTGACTGGGGGGTAGCAACTAATGAAAAACTGTTTTTT.

The chain has TRBV28 and TRBJ1-1; 10 bases fit TRBD1. Losses at the gene ends were 8 bases for V and 4 bases for J; bases not matched to a gene: 10. CDR3 length: 15 residues. Germline V gene sequence: CDR1 MDHEN, CDR2 SYDVKM. The CDR3 region is CASGPTGGFVTEAFF. CDR3 DNA: TGTGCCAGCGGACCGACAGGGGGCTTCGTCACTGAAGCTTTCTTT.

The CDR3 DNA reads as TGTGCCAGCAGCTTAAATGCGGGGTTGGATGGCTACACCTTC. Translated: CASSLNAGLDGYTF. V gene TRBV7-8 combines with J gene TRBJ1-2; no clear D gene. This CDR3 has 14 amino acids. V was shortened by 2 bases and J by 6 bases, with 13 bases between the two germline ends. Looked up from germline, CDR1 is SGHVS and CDR2 is FQNEAQ.

V is TRBV10-3 and J is TRBJ1-1, with a tentative D call TRBD1 (6 bases). The ends were cut back, 7 bases at V and 2 bases at J, with 17 bases in the middle. CDR1 is ENHRY, CDR2 SYGVKD, per germline. The CDR3 has 15 residues. The CDR3 loop reads CAITDPGTPNTEAFF. The CDR3 DNA sequence: TGTGCCATCACCGACCCCGGGACACCCAACACTGAAGCTTTCTTT.

This chain links TRBV2 with TRBJ1-1, with TRBD1 matching 11 bases. Germline assignment: CDR1 SNHLY and CDR2 FYNNEI. J was trimmed by 6 bases and V by 11 bases; bases with no gene match: 11. The CDR3 is 14 residues long. CDR3 sequence (DNA): TGTGCCGGTGGACAGGGGGCACTGGCGGCTGAAGCTTTCTTT. As protein: CAGGQGALAAEAFF.

The V call is TRBV18, the J call TRBJ1-4; D perhaps matches TRBD1 (5 bases). The CDR3 is made up of 14 amino acids. Trimming removed 1 base from V and 5 bases from J, with 8 bases in between. CDR1 is KGHSH and CDR2 is LQKENI in the germline V gene. CDR3 DNA: TGTGCCAGCTCACCACTTTCAGGGAATGAAAAACTGTTTTTT. Translation: CASSPLSGNEKLFF.

The chain couples TRBV27 to TRBJ2-3, with D perhaps TRBD1 (6 bases). Germline V lookup: CDR1 MNHEY, CDR2 SMNVEV (reference sequence). V lost 8 bases to trimming and J lost 8 bases, with 17 bases between them. The CDR3 runs 13 residues. The CDR3 DNA follows: TGTGCCAGCTCCAGACAGGACTTGGGTACGCAGTATTTT. Translation gives CASSRQDLGTQYF.

This clone was seen just once. Since a much larger clone is just one base distant, this may be a read error. V usage is TRBV11-3 and J usage is TRBJ1-2; TRBD1 agrees at 7 bases. V trimming: 6 bases; J trimming: 4 bases; junction bases outside the gene matches: 2. CDR1 is SGHNT and CDR2 is YENEEA in the germline V gene. This CDR3 spans 12 amino acids. In DNA form, the CDR3 reads TGTGCCAGCAGTAGGGACAGCTATGGCTACACCTTC. Translated: CASSRDSYGYTF.

The chain couples TRBV7-2 to TRBJ2-5; TRBD2 matches 11 bases. Germline V gene data show CDR1 as SGHTA and CDR2 as FQGNSA. Unmatched junction bases numbered 2, after V lost 1 base and J lost 1 base. The CDR3 is 16 amino acids. The CDR3 reads CASSLGGLAAQETQYF. The CDR3 DNA reads TGTGCCAGCAGCTTAGGGGGACTAGCGGCCCAAGAGACCCAGTACTTC.

V and J are TRBV14 and TRBJ1-2; maybe TRBD1 (5 bases). The CDR3 runs to 13 residues. V gave up 4 bases and J gave up 7 bases, with 13 bases separating them. Germline CDR1 SGHDN, CDR2 FVKESK. The CDR3 region is CASSLAERGGYTF. CDR3 coding DNA: TGTGCCAGCAGCCTGGCGGAAAGGGGTGGCTACACCTTC.

The J gene is TRBJ2-7, the V gene TRBV29-1, with 9 bases lining up with TRBD1. The V gene end was trimmed by 6 bases and the J gene end by 2 bases; junction bases not matched to a gene: 5. Germline assignment: CDR1 SQVTM and CDR2 ANQGSEA. There are 13 residues in the CDR3. The CDR3 coding sequence is TGCAGCGTCGAGGGACAGGGAGCCTACGAGCAGTACTTC. This translates into CSVEGQGAYEQYF.

The chain employs TRBV5-8 and TRBJ1-5; 9 bases match TRBD1. V dropped 3 bases and J dropped 7; count of bases not matched to a gene: 8. The germline V gene encodes CDR1 SGHTS and CDR2 YDEGEE. The CDR3 spans 15 residues. The CDR3 sequence: CASSSGQGLSQPQHF. In nucleotides, the CDR3 is TGTGCCAGCAGCTCCGGACAGGGGTTGTCCCAGCCCCAGCATTTT. Looking up the rest from reference TRBV5-8 and TRBJ1-5 gives the full variable domain: EAGVTQSPTHLIKTRGQQATLRCSPISGHTSVYWYQQALGLGLQFLLWYDEGEERNRGNFPPRFSGRQFPNYSSELNVNALELEDSALYLCASSSGQGLSQPQHFGDGTRLSIL.